This T cell receptor beta chain was sequenced in a study of shared clonotypes between healthy human individuals. Study-wide context: Samples came from two female and three male donors aged 18 to 49. Donors had three CD4 naive, three CD4 memory, two CD8 naive and one CD8 memory plate apiece. Regarding the study as a whole: Naive CD4 clonotypes overlapped across a handful of donors at around 5%.

In this sample, this clone turned up once. The antigen is undetermined. CDR3 length equals 15 residues. V dropped 4 bases and J dropped 6 bases, with 18 bases sitting between them. In germline, CDR1 is MNHEY, CDR2 SMNVEV (reference sequence). As defined, naive CD8 cells were CD45RO-negative and positively selected for CCR7, with terminally differentiated effector memory CD45RA+ cells excluded. Assay execution took place at the deep level. Profiled with immunoSEQ multiplex PCR; TCRdb holds only in-frame clones, not every one. The table has about 2.2 million clones, 90% to 95% seen once; the top ten hold approximately 1.7%.

This rearrangement joins TRBV27 to TRBJ1-2; TRBD1 is a possible D gene (5 bases). Sample: naive CD8+ T cells from PBMCs. This TCR derives from a man aged 18 to 29 in good health. Some clones in this sample may be carry-over from other donors' samples. CDR3 sequence (DNA): TGTGCCAGCAGTTGGGGGGGTCGACTTCCTGATGGCTACACCTTC. Translation: CASSWGGRLPDGYTF.